This T cell receptor (beta chain) was obtained from a study of blood T cell repertoires in COVID-19. Germline values: CDR1 MGHRA, CDR2 YSYEKL. The germline V and J ends were trimmed by 4 bases and 2 bases, with 15 bases remaining between them. This CDR3 contains 17 residues. Data came from immunoSEQ multiplex PCR; TCRdb stores just in-frame clones and leaves some out. This table has under 150,000 clones, about 80% appearing once. Sequencing was performed on peripheral blood. V is TRBV4-1 and J is TRBJ2-6; the D gene is possibly TRBD1 (8 bases). The clonotype comes from a woman older than 75 with acute or convalescent COVID-19. DNA for the CDR3: TGCGCCAGCAGCCGTATTACAGGGGGGGCTGGGGCCAACGTCCTGACTTTC. Translated, it gives CASSRITGGAGANVLTF.